This entry is about one TCR beta chain. This clone was observed a few times. Its antigen target is currently unknown. Base qualities are not at hand, and no much larger clone is one base apart. The sample's time point label, decoded: peripheral blood 6 weeks after treatment start. A cohort of around 29 patients with locally advanced or metastatic urothelial carcinoma, treated at Memorial Sloan Kettering on a trial protocol, was included. Peripheral blood mononuclear cells were collected from each patient pretreatment and during treatment, giving between 1 and 8 total time points per patient. The Qiagen DNeasy Blood extraction kit was used to purify genomic DNA from total PBMCs and from tumor samples. Collected pretreatment and during treatment, PBMCs were isolated and stored as previously described. The germline ends are 8 bases apart after V is trimmed by 5 bases and J by 0 bases. Including the terminal cysteine and phenylalanine, the CDR3 comprises 14 residues. Of all the DNA, just the CDR3 is kept, 42 bases in frame from base 1. CDR1 and CDR2 were assigned from the germline V gene as MDHEN and SYDVKM.

The source of the sample is a study of PD-L1 blockade in urothelial cancer (dated by TCRdb to the late 2010s). Regarding the research as a whole: Therapy was started at some point between 2013 and 2015 for all patients, and atezolizumab 1,200 mg was administered intravenously every 3 weeks. Patients had an ECOG performance status of 0 or 1 and had received between 0 and 3 prior chemotherapy regimens. Whole exome sequencing and RNA sequencing of pretreatment tumors were performed alongside TCR sequencing in the same patients. Durable clinical benefit was defined as a progression-free survival longer than 6 months, and TCR features were additionally tested against progression-free survival and overall survival. An exploratory multi-omic analysis was conducted of the somatic, immune and clinical correlates of response to PD-L1 blockade with atezolizumab in urothelial cancer. Several patients reached durable clinical benefit, while about 19 patients did not. Pretreatment tumor samples and matched peripheral blood, collected serially before and after atezolizumab treatment, underwent TCR sequencing. Twenty-five of 29 patients were males with bladder-origin urothelial cancer, and 18 of 29 reported a prior smoking history. Blood samples gave a median of around 130,000 T cells and 82,636 unique TCRs, with a median clonality of 0.080. Blood samples were analyzed 3 weeks after the start of treatment (second dose) and 6 weeks after the start of treatment. Pretreatment blood TCR-seq was available for 27 to 30 patients, at least one posttreatment blood collection was obtained for about 24 patients, and tumor TCR-seq was available for about 24 patients. The paper's findings and limits, for the study overall: Patients with durable benefit showed greater expansion of tumor-associated TCR clones in peripheral blood 3 weeks after starting treatment (n ≈ 23, p = 0.022). Improved progression-free and overall survival was found to be associated with pretreatment peripheral blood TCR clonality below the median. Because the sample size was small (n ≈ 29) and many of the analyses were exploratory, the results are meant to be hypothesis-generating.

Each PCR received spiked-in synthetic TCR analog templates so that absolute template abundance could be estimated from read counts. Using the immunoSEQ assay, TCRbeta CDR3 regions were amplified from genomic DNA with bias-controlled V and J gene primers. Rearranged TCRbeta segments were sequenced at approximately 20X coverage. On the authors' methods: Clustering was used to correct sequencing errors, and CDR3s were annotated against IMGT so that V, D and J genes could be assigned. Downstream analyses used only productive TCRbeta rearrangements and left out out-of-frame or stop-codon sequences. Clonality was computed as one minus Shannon entropy normalized by the log of the number of unique productive sequences. Fisher's exact test with Benjamini-Hochberg correction, using a cutoff of adjusted p below 0.01, was how clones that differed between time points or between blood and tumor were identified. This immuneACCESS table, as held by TCRdb, lists in-frame sequences with V and J called but not all clones. Of the missing ones, under half trace to an unresolved V gene in checked studies; the others have no known cause. From that table come the V and J calls and clone size; the DNA was used to work out D and trimming. For this sample the table gives tens of thousands of clones, of which approximately 84% were detected only once. Together, the top ten hold 2% to 3% of the sample.

Here the sequenced sample was PBMCs, taken around atezolizumab (anti-PD-L1) treatment. Here the chain combines TRBV28 and TRBJ2-1, with a weak D call of TRBD1 (6 bases match). The clonotype originates from a man in his 70s with urothelial cancer. Here the CDR3 is given as CASSRTASYNEQFF. The bases read TGTGCCAGCAGTCGGACAGCCTCCTACAATGAGCAGTTCTTC.